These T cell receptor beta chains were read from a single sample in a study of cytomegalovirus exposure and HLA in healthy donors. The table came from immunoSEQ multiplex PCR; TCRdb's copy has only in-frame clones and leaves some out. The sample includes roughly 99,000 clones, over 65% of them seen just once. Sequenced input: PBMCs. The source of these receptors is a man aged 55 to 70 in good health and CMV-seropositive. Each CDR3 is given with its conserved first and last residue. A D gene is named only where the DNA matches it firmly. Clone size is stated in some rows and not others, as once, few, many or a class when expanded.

TGTGCCAGCTTCCCGACGCAGGCCCCCTATGGCTACACCTTC	CASFPTQAPYGYTF	.	few	TRBJ1-2	TRBV5-6
TGTGCCAGCAGTGAAAGCGGGGGGGCGATAGATACGCAGTATTTT	CASSESGGAIDTQYF	TRBD2	.	TRBJ2-3	TRBV28
TGCGCCAACTCGCACGGACAGAATACGCAGTATTTT	CANSHGQNTQYF	.	.	TRBJ2-3	TRBV10-1
TGTGCCAGCAGACGATCCGGGACAGGGAATTCTGGGGCCAACGTCCTGACTTTC	CASRRSGTGNSGANVLTF	TRBD1	.	TRBJ2-6	TRBV11-1
TGTGCCAGCAGCTCCCCAGGGGGGAATGAGCAGTTCTTC	CASSSPGGNEQFF	.	.	TRBJ2-1	TRBV7-9
TGTGCCAGCAGCGGTACCGGGGTCCAAGAGACCCAGTACTTC	CASSGTGVQETQYF	.	.	TRBJ2-5	TRBV9
TGTGCCAGCAGCTTGGGGGGGGATACGCAGTATTTT	CASSLGGDTQYF	TRBD2	.	TRBJ2-3	TRBV11-2
TGTGCCATCAGCCAGGGTCCTAATCAGCCCCAGCATTTT	CAISQGPNQPQHF	.	few	TRBJ1-5	TRBV10-3
TGCGCCAGCAGCCAACAGTGGTATAGCGGGGGGGCCGATGAGCAGTTCTTC	CASSQQWYSGGADEQFF	TRBD2	.	TRBJ2-1	TRBV4-3
TGTGCTAGTGGAGCGGACAGCAGCTATGGCTACACCTTC	CASGADSSYGYTF	.	few	TRBJ1-2	TRBV12-5
TGCGCCAGCACCTGGGGGGGGCCGGGAAACACCATATATTTT	CASTWGGPGNTIYF	.	.	TRBJ1-3	TRBV5-1
TGTGCCAGCAGCAGCGTGACCGAGGCCGAAAAACTGTTTTTT	CASSSVTEAEKLFF	.	.	TRBJ1-4	TRBV7-9
TGTGCCAGCAGCTGGAACAGGGGGTCCTACGAGCAGTACTTC	CASSWNRGSYEQYF	TRBD1	.	TRBJ2-7	TRBV7-6
TGTGCCAGCAGTTACCACCCAGCGGGGGCTGGGGGCACGCAGTATTTT	CASSYHPAGAGGTQYF	TRBD2	.	TRBJ2-3	TRBV6-5
TGTGCCAGCAGCTTGGAAACGGTCGGGACAGGGAGAGGCTACACCTTC	CASSLETVGTGRGYTF	TRBD1	.	TRBJ1-2	TRBV5-8
TGTGCCAGCAGCTTCCAGACCGGGGAGCTGTTTTTT	CASSFQTGELFF	.	.	TRBJ2-2	TRBV7-6
TGTGCCAGTAGTTTAATCACCGGGACAGATCAGCCCCAGCATTTT	CASSLITGTDQPQHF	TRBD1	.	TRBJ1-5	TRBV19
TGCGCCAGCAGCTTGGTTGGGCCGTCGAACACCGGGGAGCTGTTTTTT	CASSLVGPSNTGELFF	.	.	TRBJ2-2	TRBV5-1
TGTGCCAGCAGGACGACCAGGACAGGCACTGAAGCTTTCTTT	CASRTTRTGTEAFF	TRBD1	.	TRBJ1-1	TRBV2
TGCGCCAGCAGCTTTGGCGGGGGAGCAGTTCGACAAGAGACCCAGTACTTC	CASSFGGGAVRQETQYF	TRBD2	.	TRBJ2-5	TRBV5-1
TGTGCCTGGAATGGACAGGTACTCGCCAACTATGGCTACACCTTC	CAWNGQVLANYGYTF	TRBD1	.	TRBJ1-2	TRBV30
TGCGCCAGCAGCTTGGACGGGACAGGGAGGGAAGAGACCCAGTACTTC	CASSLDGTGREETQYF	TRBD1	.	TRBJ2-5	TRBV5-1
TGCGCCAGCAACCGAGGGGGCCTGGGGACTGAAGCTTTCTTT	CASNRGGLGTEAFF	TRBD1	.	TRBJ1-1	TRBV4-1
TGTGCCAGTAGTCGAGCCGGACAGAGCAATCAGCCCCAGCATTTT	CASSRAGQSNQPQHF	.	.	TRBJ1-5	TRBV19
TGCAGCGTTGCCGGGTCCTACGAGCAGTACTTC	CSVAGSYEQYF	.	.	TRBJ2-7	TRBV29-1
TGTGCCAGCAGTTTTTTTCAGGGCTACAATGAGCAGTTCTTC	CASSFFQGYNEQFF	.	.	TRBJ2-1	TRBV28
TGTGCCAGCAGCTCACTGACTAGCGGGGAGATCAGCCAAGAGACCCAGTACTTC	CASSSLTSGEISQETQYF	TRBD2	.	TRBJ2-5	TRBV7-9
TGCAGTGTACATCTGAAAGAGACCCAGTACTTC	CSVHLKETQYF	.	.	TRBJ2-5	TRBV20-1
TGCGCCAGCAGCCAAGAGGGGCTGGGGACCTACGAGCAGTACTTC	CASSQEGLGTYEQYF	.	.	TRBJ2-7	TRBV4-1
TGTGCCAGCCGTAACCGGGACAGAGACAATGAGCAGTTCTTC	CASRNRDRDNEQFF	TRBD1	.	TRBJ2-1	TRBV7-9
TGTGCCAGCAGCGCCCAAGGGGGAGAGAACACCGGGGAGCTGTTTTTT	CASSAQGGENTGELFF	.	.	TRBJ2-2	TRBV21-1
TGTGCCAGCAGCCAACAGGTTTACACTGAAGCTTTCTTT	CASSQQVYTEAFF	.	.	TRBJ1-1	TRBV14
TGTGCCAGCAGCGCCCAGGAAGGTACTGAAGCTTTCTTT	CASSAQEGTEAFF	.	.	TRBJ1-1	TRBV7-9
TGTGCCAGCAGCTTACCCGGGACCTACGAGCAGTACTTC	CASSLPGTYEQYF	.	.	TRBJ2-7	TRBV5-4
TGTGCCAGCAGCCCCGGGTTCGCTGGAAACACCATATATTTT	CASSPGFAGNTIYF	.	few	TRBJ1-3	TRBV6-6
TGTGCCAGCAGGACACTTTACACTGAAGCTTTCTTT	CASRTLYTEAFF	.	few	TRBJ1-1	TRBV6-1
TGTGCCACCCGAAGGGCGGGGGCACTCTACGAGCAGTACTTC	CATRRAGALYEQYF	.	.	TRBJ2-7	TRBV11-2
TGTGCCAGCAAAAGCCCAACAGGGCCCAGTCAGCCCCAGCATTTT	CASKSPTGPSQPQHF	.	.	TRBJ1-5	TRBV28
TGTGCCAGCAGCCGACCGGGACAGGGGAACTATGGCTACACCTTC	CASSRPGQGNYGYTF	TRBD1	.	TRBJ1-2	TRBV7-9
TGTGCCAGCAGGTTAGCGGGGGGACTTACAAATGAGCAGTTCTTC	CASRLAGGLTNEQFF	TRBD2	.	TRBJ2-1	TRBV27
TGTGCTAGCAGCTTTTTGCCTGCAGGGGTTACGAACACCGGGGAGCTGTTTTTT	CASSFLPAGVTNTGELFF	.	.	TRBJ2-2	TRBV7-7
TGTGCCAGTGGGGACAGACTCACAGATACGCAGTATTTT	CASGDRLTDTQYF	TRBD1	.	TRBJ2-3	TRBV19
TGTGCCAGCAGAACGAGACAGCTTAACACTGAAGCTTTCTTT	CASRTRQLNTEAFF	.	.	TRBJ1-1	TRBV6-1
TGTGCCAGCAGTAGACAGGGGGGAGAGACCCAGTACTTC	CASSRQGGETQYF	TRBD1	.	TRBJ2-5	TRBV6-6
TGTGCCAGCAGCTCGAGGACTCCCCCTTACGAGCAGTTCTTC	CASSSRTPPYEQFF	.	once	TRBJ2-1	TRBV11-3
TGTGCTAGTGGTTTCCTCCCGAGAACGAACACCGGGGAGCTGTTTTTT	CASGFLPRTNTGELFF	.	.	TRBJ2-2	TRBV12-5
TGTGCCAGTAGATGGGACAGGGACGAGAACTATGGCTACACCTTC	CASRWDRDENYGYTF	TRBD1	few	TRBJ1-2	TRBV19
TGTGCCAGCAGTCAGGGACAGGGCTCTAACTATGGCTACACCTTC	CASSQGQGSNYGYTF	TRBD1	.	TRBJ1-2	TRBV7-9
TGTGCCAGCAGTTCCGGTTACGAGCAGTACTTC	CASSSGYEQYF	.	.	TRBJ2-7	TRBV28
TGTGCCTGGAGTGGAGGGAGGGGGAGGAAGGCTAATGAAAAACTGTTTTTT	CAWSGGRGRKANEKLFF	.	.	TRBJ1-4	TRBV30
TGTGCCAGCAGCCTAACTAGCGGGGCCACAGATACGCAGTATTTT	CASSLTSGATDTQYF	TRBD2	.	TRBJ2-3	TRBV7-9
TGTGCCAGCAGCCCCAGGAGGTGGTTAGGGTCGGGTGAGGAAGAGACCCAGTACTTC	CASSPRRWLGSGEEETQYF	.	.	TRBJ2-5	TRBV7-2
TGTGCCAGCAGTTATAATCGCGGCGGGGAGCTGTTTTTT	CASSYNRGGELFF	.	.	TRBJ2-2	TRBV27
TGTGCCAGCAGCCCCCAGACTAGCGGGGGGCTTAGCACAGATACGCAGTATTTT	CASSPQTSGGLSTDTQYF	TRBD2	.	TRBJ2-3	TRBV4-2
TGTGCTGTCCCGGGGATGCGGGGAAACGCCATATATTTT	CAVPGMRGNAIYF	.	.	TRBJ1-3	TRBV7-7
TGTGCCATCGCGGACAGGGGGCTCTACGAGCAGTACTTC	CAIADRGLYEQYF	TRBD1	.	TRBJ2-7	TRBV6-5
TGTGCCAGCAGCTCTCCTGTATTAGCGGGGGGGCGACAAGAGACCCAGTACTTC	CASSSPVLAGGRQETQYF	TRBD2	.	TRBJ2-5	TRBV5-6
TGTGCCAGCAGGGGGCAGGGGCCTGGCAGTGAAGCTTTCTTT	CASRGQGPGSEAFF	.	.	TRBJ1-1	TRBV5-6
TGTGCCAGCTCACCTTACCAGTCGGGGGGATCCTACGAGCAGTACTTC	CASSPYQSGGSYEQYF	TRBD2	.	TRBJ2-7	TRBV18
TGCGCCAGCAGCCAAGATCTGTTTGCCGGGACTAGCGGGGGTTGTGAGCAGTTCTTC	CASSQDLFAGTSGGCEQFF	TRBD2	.	TRBJ2-1	TRBV4-1